Shown below are 5 T cell receptor beta chains from a single sample sequenced in a study of blood T cell repertoires in COVID-19 (dated by TCRdb to 2018 to 2020). The library was built by means of the immunoSEQ multiplex PCR assay. This is the immuneACCESS table as TCRdb keeps it, with only in-frame sequences that have V and J called. A part of the clones is gone; compared with another copy, unresolved V genes explain less than half, and the rest is unexplained. In this sample the table shows under 45,000 clones, approximately 88% of which occur a single time. The ten largest clonotypes hold roughly 9.8% of the sample. The source material was peripheral blood. These receptors all come from a human donor in a cohort sampled during active COVID-19.

The genes are TRBV6-5 and TRBJ2-3, with D maybe TRBD2 (5 bases). The ends were cut back, 5 bases at V and 4 bases at J, with 13 bases in the middle. The CDR3 loop spans 14 amino acids. The germline V gene encodes CDR1 MNHEY and CDR2 SVGAGI. The CDR3 sequence is CASSRTGDSDTQYF. The CDR3 region has the DNA TGTGCCAGCAGTCGGACCGGGGATTCAGATACGCAGTATTTT.

The count of this clone is one. The chain uses TRBV2 and TRBJ2-7; tentatively, D is TRBD2 (6 bases). Germline V gene data show CDR1 as SNHLY and CDR2 as FYNNEI. Trimming removed 5 bases from V and 7 bases from J, with 9 bases in between. This CDR3 comprises 11 residues. The CDR3, as DNA: TGTGCCAGCAGTCCGGACTATGAGCAGTACTTC. Amino acid sequence: CASSPDYEQYF.

The rearrangement links TRBV19 to TRBJ1-1; 12 positions match TRBD1. Germline-derived CDR1 and CDR2 are LNHDA and SQIVND (reference sequence). The junction had 5 bases not matched to a gene; V was cut back by 5 bases and J by 1 base. This CDR3 has 16 amino acids. The CDR3: CASSSRDRGPNTEAFF. The CDR3 DNA is TGTGCCAGTAGTTCCCGGGACAGGGGGCCGAACACTGAAGCTTTCTTT.

The genes are TRBV28 and TRBJ2-1, with 9 bases aligning to TRBD2. CDR3 length: 19 residues. Germline assignment: CDR1 MDHEN and CDR2 SYDVKM. V gave up 5 bases and J gave up 0 bases; unmatched junction bases: 14. The DNA for the CDR3 is TGTGCCAGCAGTATCGGACTAGCGAACCTGGTTATCTCCTACAATGAGCAGTTCTTC. Amino acids: CASSIGLANLVISYNEQFF.

The rearrangement uses TRBV28 and TRBJ1-5; possibly TRBD1 for D (5 bases). V lost 10 bases, J lost 4 bases, and 23 bases lay in between. Germline-derived CDR1 and CDR2 are MDHEN and SYDVKM. The CDR3 is 16 amino acids. CDR3 coding DNA: TGTGCCACCAGGGCATCCGTGAGGTATGGGAATCAGCCCCAGCATTTT. Protein product: CATRASVRYGNQPQHF.